These 27 T cell receptor beta chains originate from one sample sequenced in a study of CD8 T cells in Susac syndrome. RNA was extracted with the RNeasy kit, and a quantity of about 0.45 to 1 ug was reverse transcribed using random hexamers. Via MiXCR, TCRdb re-called the immunoSEQ multiplex PCR reads, giving one row per CDR3 protein. Among 210,000 or so distinct CDR3 sequences listed, 92% were seen once. Sample: CD8+ T cells from PBMCs. These TCRs come from a human donor with multiple sclerosis.

V gene TRBV15 combines with J gene TRBJ2-1; D might be TRBD2 (6 bases). CDR3 size: 16 residues. The V gene lost 0 bases and the J gene lost 4 bases, with 13 bases spanning the gap. Germline assignment: CDR1 LNHNV and CDR2 YYDKDF (reference sequence). CDR3 coding DNA: TGTGCCACCAGCAGAGATTGGGGGACTCCTTACAATGAGCAGTTCTTC. Protein product: CATSRDWGTPYNEQFF.

This rearrangement joins TRBV27 to TRBJ2-5; a weak D match, TRBD2 (6 bases). The CDR3 has 15 amino acids. Trimming pared 3 bases from V and 2 bases from J, leaving 13 bases between. CDR1 and CDR2 from the germline V gene are MNHEY and SMNVEV (reference sequence). The CDR3, as DNA: TGTGCCAGCAGTTTGTATTCCGGGACTCAAGAGACCCAGTACTTC. Translating gives CASSLYSGTQETQYF.

The chain joins TRBV4-2 to TRBJ1-2; D is ambiguous. V lost 3 bases to trimming and J lost 2 bases, with 13 bases between them. CDR1 is LGHNA and CDR2 is YNFKEQ in the germline V gene. The CDR3 consists of 15 residues. DNA for the CDR3: TGTGCCAGCAGCCAGGAGACACGGGCGAACTATGGCTACACCTTC. Translating gives CASSQETRANYGYTF.

This chain links TRBV15 with TRBJ1-3, with a weak D call TRBD1 (6 bases). Germline lookup yields CDR1 LNHNV and CDR2 YYDKDF (reference sequence). The CDR3 loop spans 15 amino acids. V dropped 6 bases and J dropped 0 bases, with 12 bases sitting between them. In DNA form, the CDR3 reads TGTGCCACCAGTCAAGGGGGAAACTCTGGAAACACCATATATTTT. Its protein product is CATSQGGNSGNTIYF.

The gene calls are TRBV4-1 and TRBJ2-7; 10 nucleotides match TRBD2. V shed 6 bases, J shed 7 bases, and the junction held 15 bases outside the gene matches. The CDR3 is made up of 16 amino acids. Germline CDR1 and CDR2: MGHRA and YSYEKL. The CDR3 spells CASSPYQGLAYQEQYF. For the CDR3, the DNA is TGCGCCAGCAGTCCCTACCAGGGACTAGCGTATCAAGAGCAGTACTTC.

The gene calls are TRBV15 and TRBJ2-5; D not certain. The CDR3 is 15 amino acids. CDR1 LNHNV and CDR2 YYDKDF come from the germline V gene (reference sequence). V dropped 0 bases and J dropped 5 bases, with 13 bases sitting between them. CDR3 amino acids: CATSRDGLVSETQYF. The CDR3 DNA follows: TGTGCCACCAGCAGAGATGGATTGGTCTCGGAGACCCAGTACTTC. Full variable domain (rest looked up from reference TRBV15 and TRBJ2-5): DAMVIQNPRYQVTQFGKPVTLSCSQTLNHNVMYWYQQKSSQAPKLLFHYYDKDFNNEADTPDNFQSRRPNTSFCFLDIRSPGLGDTAMYLCATSRDGLVSETQYFGPGTRLLVL.

The chain carries TRBV11-2 and TRBJ2-7; D call uncertain. CDR3 length: 14 residues. With 1 base removed from V and 2 bases from J, the gap between germline ends came to 9 bases. The germline gives CDR1 SGHAT, CDR2 FQNNGV. The CDR3 nucleotides are TGTGCCAGCAGCTTAGGAAAGGACCCCTACGAGCAGTACTTC. It translates to CASSLGKDPYEQYF.

The chain links TRBV5-4 to TRBJ1-2, with D unclear. The V gene lost 0 bases and the J gene lost 5 bases, with 17 bases spanning the gap. The length of the CDR3 is 16 residues. Germline loops: CDR1 SGHNT, CDR2 YYREEE (reference sequence). This CDR3 is CASSLASQAPPYGYTF. For the CDR3, the DNA is TGTGCCAGCAGCTTGGCCAGTCAGGCGCCCCCGTATGGCTACACCTTC.

V and J are TRBV7-9 and TRBJ2-7; 12 nucleotides match TRBD2. In germline, CDR1 is SEHNR, CDR2 FQNEAQ (reference sequence). The V segment lost 5 bases and the J segment 9 bases; nucleotides outside the gene matches: 2. This CDR3 is 12 amino acids long. The DNA of the CDR3 is TGTGCCAGCAGCCAGGGACTAGCGGGGCAGTACTTC. Residues: CASSQGLAGQYF.

The V and J genes are TRBV5-6 and TRBJ2-3, with a weak D call TRBD2 (5 bases). Germline assignment: CDR1 SGHDT and CDR2 YYEEEE. The CDR3 covers 16 residues. Trimming took off 3 bases at V and 0 bases at J, with 14 bases between the two ends. The CDR3 sequence: CASSWSHRGSTDTQYF. CDR3 DNA: TGTGCCAGCAGCTGGTCCCACCGGGGAAGCACAGATACGCAGTATTTT.

CDR3 region: CSVLDGTNTEAFF. The CDR3, as DNA: TGCAGCGTTCTTGACGGAACCAACACTGAAGCTTTCTTT. V and J are TRBV29-1 and TRBJ1-1; D remains unclear. CDR1 is SQVTM, CDR2 ANQGSEA, per germline. V shed 5 bases and J shed 2 bases, with 12 bases lying between them. This CDR3 is 13 amino acids long.

This clonotype was observed a few times. The chain has TRBV16 and TRBJ1-5; D ambiguous. With 0 bases removed from V and 3 bases from J, the gap between germline ends came to 12 bases. Germline-derived CDR1 and CDR2 are KGHSY and FQNENV. CDR3 size: 16 residues. The CDR3 bases are TGTGCCAGCAGCCAATCGGACTTCTTTGACAATCAGCCCCAGCATTTT. This encodes CASSQSDFFDNQPQHF.

The chain employs TRBV30 and TRBJ2-7, with unresolved D. The CDR3 has 18 amino acids. Germline V gives CDR1 GTSNPN, CDR2 SVGIG (reference sequence). Between the trimmed V and J ends, which lost 0 bases and 2 bases, there was a span of 23 bases. The CDR3: CAWSVRPLGRALAYEQYF. In nucleotides, the CDR3 is TGTGCCTGGAGTGTAAGGCCCCTCGGACGGGCACTGGCCTACGAGCAGTACTTC.

The chain combines TRBV9 with TRBJ2-7; 7 bases fit TRBD1. Losses at the gene ends were 5 bases for V and 3 bases for J; bases not matched to a gene: 5. The CDR3 loop spans 13 amino acids. Per the germline V gene, CDR1 is SGDLS and CDR2 is YYNGEE. CDR3 sequence: CASSPGTVYEQYF. DNA of the CDR3: TGTGCCAGCAGTCCCGGGACAGTCTACGAGCAGTACTTC. Drawing the rest from reference TRBV9 and TRBJ2-7, the complete variable domain is DSGVTQTPKHLITATGQRVTLRCSPRSGDLSVYWYQQSLDQGLQFLIQYYNGEERAKGNILERFSAQQFPDLHSELNLSSLELGDSALYFCASSPGTVYEQYFGPGTRLTVT.

The rearrangement uses TRBV20-1 and TRBJ2-7, with a weak D call TRBD2 (6 bases). CDR3 length: 13 amino acids. The ends were cut back, 4 bases at V and 3 bases at J, with 13 bases in the middle. In germline, CDR1 is DFQATT, CDR2 SNEGSKA (reference sequence). The CDR3 DNA follows: TGCAGTGCTATCGGTGATAGCGGCTACGAGCAGTACTTC. This encodes CSAIGDSGYEQYF.

This chain joins TRBV6-5 and TRBJ1-3; D unresolved. Germline CDR1 is MNHEY and CDR2 is SVGAGI. The CDR3 sequence is 13 residues long. The ends were cut back, 3 bases at V and 1 base at J, with 4 bases in the middle. The CDR3 DNA reads as TGTGCCAGCAGTTATTTATCTGGAAACACCATATATTTT. It translates to CASSYLSGNTIYF.

The CDR3 bases are TGCGCCAGCAGCCAATATAAGGGGGCCGCAGATACGCAGTATTTT. The encoded protein is CASSQYKGAADTQYF. V gene TRBV4-3 combines with J gene TRBJ2-3; 7 bases map to TRBD1. The CDR3 length is 15 residues. V trimming: 2 bases; J trimming: 4 bases; junction bases outside the gene matches: 6. CDR1 is LGHNA and CDR2 is YSLEER in the germline V gene.

V usage is TRBV12-3 or TRBV12-4 and J usage is TRBJ2-7, with D possibly matching TRBD2 (6 bases). This CDR3 spans 13 amino acids. V dropped 7 bases and J dropped 5 bases, with 15 bases sitting between them. CDR3 nucleotide sequence: TGTGCCAGCAAGGGAGGTGGGAGGAACGAGCAGTACTTC. This codes for CASKGGGRNEQYF.

The chain employs TRBV27 and TRBJ2-5; TRBD2 matches at 9 bases. With 7 bases clipped from V and 4 bases from J, the junction kept 4 bases outside the gene matches. Germline CDR1 MNHEY, CDR2 SMNVEV (reference sequence). This CDR3 is 13 amino acids long. The CDR3 region is CASMTSGGETQYF. The CDR3 nucleotides read TGTGCCAGCATGACTAGCGGAGGAGAGACCCAGTACTTC.

The V and J genes are TRBV6-5 and TRBJ1-2; 8 nucleotides match TRBD1. The V gene end was trimmed by 6 bases and the J gene end by 7 bases; junction bases not matched to a gene: 13. The CDR3 is 15 residues long. Looked up from germline, CDR1 is MNHEY and CDR2 is SVGAGI. The CDR3 region has the DNA TGTGCCAGCAGCCTTTTGGGACAGGTAGTAGCTGGCTACACCTTC. It yields the protein CASSLLGQVVAGYTF.

This clonotype was seen just once. The chain links TRBV27 to TRBJ2-7; no clear D gene. Germline CDR1 is MNHEY and CDR2 is SMNVEV (reference sequence). The CDR3 loop spans 14 amino acids. The V end was cut by 10 bases, the J end by 1 base, with 17 bases between. The CDR3 nucleotides read TGTGCCACCTTCCCCGTGGCAGGATCCTACGAGCAGTACTTC. Its translation: CATFPVAGSYEQYF.

In nucleotides, the CDR3 is TGCGCCAGCAGCTTTGATTTGGGCCAGCCCCAGCATTTT. Translating gives CASSFDLGQPQHF. The gene calls are TRBV5-1 and TRBJ1-5; no firm D call. The CDR3 spans 13 residues. The germline gives CDR1 SGHRS, CDR2 YFSETQ. V lost 2 bases and J 7 bases, leaving 10 bases between the germline ends.

This clonotype occurred once. The chain combines TRBV5-1 with TRBJ2-3; 9 nucleotides agree with TRBD1. Unmatched junction bases numbered 2, after V lost 3 bases and J lost 3 bases. Germline V gives CDR1 SGHRS, CDR2 YFSETQ. The CDR3 length is 14 residues. The CDR3 here is CASSSGQGTDTQYF. DNA for the CDR3: TGCGCCAGCAGCTCGGGACAGGGAACAGATACGCAGTATTTT.

The chain has TRBV11-1 and TRBJ2-5; 7 bases line up with TRBD2. The CDR3 spans 13 residues. Per germline, CDR1 SGHAT and CDR2 FQDESV (reference sequence). Trimming at V came to 4 bases and at J to 9 bases, leaving 8 bases not matched to a gene. The CDR3 protein is CASSWADRGAQYF. CDR3 nucleotides: TGTGCCAGCAGCTGGGCCGACCGGGGGGCCCAGTACTTC.

CDR3 region: CASSVGGESTEAFF. In DNA form, the CDR3 reads TGTGCCAGCAGCGTAGGGGGGGAGAGCACTGAAGCTTTCTTT. The chain employs TRBV9 and TRBJ1-1; D possibly corresponds to TRBD1 (5 bases). This CDR3 has 14 amino acids. Deletions cut 0 bases from V and 4 bases from J, with 10 bases between. Looked up from germline, CDR1 is SGDLS and CDR2 is YYNGEE.

The chain has TRBV13 and TRBJ2-3; D gene uncertain. Germline values: CDR1 PRHDT, CDR2 FYEKMQ (reference sequence). The CDR3 contains 14 residues. Trimming pared 5 bases from V and 0 bases from J, leaving 9 bases between. CDR3 amino acids: CASSQPTSTDTQYF. CDR3 sequence (DNA): TGTGCCAGCAGCCAACCGACTAGCACAGATACGCAGTATTTT.

This chain connects TRBV12-3 or TRBV12-4 to TRBJ2-7, with 7 bases that match TRBD1. The V and J ends lost 5 bases and 3 bases, in that order; junction bases with no gene match: 4. The CDR3 is 13 amino acids. The CDR3 reads CASSEGQLYEQYF. In nucleotides, the CDR3 is TGTGCCAGCAGTGAGGGACAGCTCTACGAGCAGTACTTC.